Following are 25 T cell receptor beta chains from one sample sequenced in a study of blood T cell repertoires in COVID-19 (TCRdb year 2020). Receptors were amplified or captured by the immunoSEQ multiplex PCR assay. Not all clones reach the TCRdb copy of this immuneACCESS table, which keeps in-frame sequences only. Checked studies attribute under half of the gap to unresolved V genes and leave the rest unexplained. This sample is represented by about 61,000 clones; 70% to 90% of them were singletons. About 18% of the sample rests with the top ten. Material for sequencing was peripheral blood. All receptors derive from a woman older than 75 with active COVID-19.

The chain has TRBV6-2 or TRBV6-3 and TRBJ2-7; TRBD2 agrees at 7 bases. V was clipped by 5 bases and J by 0 bases; unmatched bases: 4. The CDR3 is made up of 14 amino acids. Germline V gene lookup returns CDR1 MNHEY and CDR2 SVGEGT. CDR3 coding DNA: TGTGCCAGCAGTCGCGGGGGACTCTCCTACGAGCAGTACTTC. It yields the protein CASSRGGLSYEQYF.

The chain couples TRBV5-1 to TRBJ1-6; D may be TRBD1 (6 bases). This CDR3 spans 13 amino acids. V lost 2 bases and J 9 bases, leaving 9 bases between the germline ends. The germline CDR1 and CDR2 sequences are SGHRS and YFSETQ. The CDR3 protein is CASSLTGISPLHF. The CDR3 DNA reads TGCGCCAGCAGCTTAACAGGGATTTCACCCCTCCACTTT.

This clone was seen only once. V gene TRBV5-1 combines with J gene TRBJ2-5; 8 bases agree with TRBD2. The V gene's germline CDR1 is SGHRS and CDR2 YFSETQ. This CDR3 is built from 15 residues. After removal of 1 base from V and 2 bases from J, the junction contained 4 bases not matched to a gene. In DNA form, the CDR3 reads TGCGCCAGCAGCTTGAATACGGGGGGGCAAGAGACCCAGTACTTC. Translated: CASSLNTGGQETQYF. The whole variable domain, remainder taken from reference TRBV5-1 and TRBJ2-5, is KAGVTQTPRYLIKTRGQQVTLSCSPISGHRSVSWYQQTPGQGLQFLFEYFSETQRNKGNFPGRFSGRQFSNSRSEMNVSTLELGDSALYLCASSLNTGGQETQYFGPGTRLLVL.

V usage is TRBV5-8 and J usage is TRBJ2-3; 8 bases match TRBD2. The CDR3 is made up of 15 amino acids. V was pared by 4 bases and J by 2 bases, with 6 bases of the junction left unmatched. Germline lookup yields CDR1 SGHTS and CDR2 YDEGEE. The CDR3 DNA reads TGTGCCAGCAGCCCGCGGGGGGTTAACACAGATACGCAGTATTTT. Its translation is CASSPRGVNTDTQYF. Looking up the rest from reference TRBV5-8 and TRBJ2-3 gives the full variable domain: EAGVTQSPTHLIKTRGQQATLRCSPISGHTSVYWYQQALGLGLQFLLWYDEGEERNRGNFPPRFSGRQFPNYSSELNVNALELEDSALYLCASSPRGVNTDTQYFGPGTRLTVL.

This rearrangement joins TRBV7-2 to TRBJ2-5, with D possibly being TRBD2 (5 bases). CDR1 is SGHTA and CDR2 is FQGNSA in the germline V gene. Trimming took off 2 bases at V and 7 bases at J, with 5 bases between the two ends. CDR3 length: 11 residues. In DNA form, the CDR3 reads TGTGCCAGCAGCTTACGGGGGACCCAGTACTTC. Amino acids: CASSLRGTQYF.

This clone has only a few counts. The chain employs TRBV19 and TRBJ1-6; 9 nucleotides match TRBD1. Germline V gene sequence: CDR1 LNHDA, CDR2 SQIVND (reference sequence). Trimming removed 1 base from V and 10 bases from J; junction bases left unmatched: 8. The length of the CDR3 is 16 residues. CDR3 amino acids: CASSIGQGESRSPLHF. CDR3 coding DNA: TGTGCCAGTAGTATAGGACAGGGGGAAAGTCGGTCACCCCTCCACTTT.

This clone has only a few counts. Other DNA sequences within the sample encode an identical CDR3. This chain joins TRBV19 and TRBJ2-2; 8 positions match TRBD2. The CDR3 consists of 14 residues. Germline CDR1 is LNHDA and CDR2 is SQIVND (reference sequence). After removal of 5 bases from V and 3 bases from J, the junction contained 2 bases not matched to a gene. CDR3 residues: CASSQAGDTGELFF. Here the CDR3 DNA reads TGTGCCAGTAGTCAAGCGGGGGACACCGGGGAGCTGTTTTTT.

The chain recombines TRBV30 with TRBJ1-6; 8 bases match TRBD1. This CDR3 has 16 amino acids. The V gene end was trimmed by 3 bases and the J gene end by 6 bases; junction bases not matched to a gene: 10. Germline CDR1 GTSNPN, CDR2 SVGIG (reference sequence). The CDR3 reads CAWRGRGTGGNSPLHF. Written as DNA, the CDR3 is TGTGCCTGGAGAGGAAGGGGGACAGGAGGTAATTCACCCCTCCACTTT.

V gene TRBV5-1 combines with J gene TRBJ1-2, with TRBD1 matching over 9 bases. Germline V lookup: CDR1 SGHRS, CDR2 YFSETQ. CDR3 length equals 14 residues. V dropped 3 bases and J dropped 4; count of bases not matched to a gene: 4. The CDR3 DNA sequence: TGCGCCAGCAGCTCGACGACAGGGGGCTATGGCTACACCTTC. Translated, it gives CASSSTTGGYGYTF.

V is TRBV30 and J is TRBJ2-1; possibly TRBD1 for D (6 bases). The CDR3 sequence is 14 residues long. Germline-derived CDR1 and CDR2 are GTSNPN and SVGIG (reference sequence). V was clipped by 7 bases and J by 3 bases, with 16 bases between them. CDR3 loop: CASRRTDFYNEQFF. Written as DNA, the CDR3 is TGTGCCTCACGGAGGACAGACTTCTACAATGAGCAGTTCTTC.

The CDR3 coding sequence is TGCGCCAGCAGCACCTCGAACTCTTACAATGAGCAGTTCTTC. Translating gives CASSTSNSYNEQFF. J is TRBJ2-1 and V is TRBV5-1; D unresolved. CDR1 and CDR2 (germline): SGHRS, YFSETQ. The germline V and J ends were trimmed by 4 bases and 4 bases, with 12 bases remaining between them. The CDR3 extends over 14 amino acids.

This clone appeared a single time. The chain recombines TRBV9 with TRBJ2-1; TRBD2 agrees at 9 bases. V gave up 4 bases and J gave up 3 bases; unmatched junction bases: 5. The CDR3 extends over 15 amino acids. Germline V gene data show CDR1 as SGDLS and CDR2 as YYNGEE. The CDR3 DNA reads TGTGCCAGCAGCCGAGCGGGGGGACACTACAATGAGCAGTTCTTC. Translated: CASSRAGGHYNEQFF.

The chain carries TRBV11-2 and TRBJ2-5; D is possibly TRBD2 (6 bases). V was clipped by 1 base and J by 3 bases, with 9 bases between them. The CDR3 consists of 14 residues. CDR1 is SGHAT and CDR2 is FQNNGV in the germline V gene. CDR3: CASSLAGVEETQYF. The CDR3 DNA follows: TGTGCCAGCAGCTTAGCGGGGGTGGAAGAGACCCAGTACTTC.

This chain connects TRBV5-6 to TRBJ2-7, with D maybe TRBD2 (6 bases). CDR1 is SGHDT, CDR2 YYEEEE, per germline. CDR3 length: 15 amino acids. With 0 bases removed from V and 0 bases from J, the gap between germline ends came to 10 bases. CDR3 bases: TGTGCCAGCAGCTTGGGCGGGGTCTACTCCTACGAGCAGTACTTC. Protein product: CASSLGGVYSYEQYF.

This clone was counted a few times. V is TRBV5-1 and J is TRBJ2-7, with 10 bases identical to TRBD2. The CDR3 loop spans 16 amino acids. The germline V gene encodes CDR1 SGHRS and CDR2 YFSETQ. With V trimmed by 7 bases and J by 4 bases, 14 bases remained unmatched. The CDR3 sequence: CASSRASGLAAYEQYF. CDR3 nucleotide sequence: TGCGCCAGCTCCCGGGCAAGTGGACTAGCGGCGTACGAGCAGTACTTC.

This clone has only a few counts. The chain links TRBV2 to TRBJ2-1, with 8 nucleotides matching TRBD2. The germline gives CDR1 SNHLY, CDR2 FYNNEI. V lost 8 bases and J lost 6; bases outside the gene matches: 6. This CDR3 spans 13 amino acids. CDR3 sequence reads: CASARGGPNEQFF. DNA for the CDR3: TGTGCCAGCGCTCGGGGGGGGCCCAATGAGCAGTTCTTC. Based on the CDR3 plus reference TRBV2 and TRBJ2-1, the full variable domain is EPEVTQTPSHQVTQMGQEVILRCVPISNHLYFYWYRQILGQKVEFLVSFYNNEISEKSEIFDDQFSVERPDGSNFTLKIRSTKLEDSAMYFCASARGGPNEQFFGPGTRLTVL.

The CDR3 coding sequence is TGTGCCAGCAGTGAAAAGGACAGATCGGAGAATGAAAAACTGTTTTTT. As protein: CASSEKDRSENEKLFF. The chain combines TRBV6-1 with TRBJ1-4, with a weak D call TRBD1 (6 bases). The CDR3 totals 16 residues. Trimming took off 2 bases at V and 5 bases at J, with 15 bases between the two ends. Germline-derived CDR1 and CDR2 are MNHNS and SASEGT.

V gene TRBV6-1 combines with J gene TRBJ2-5, with 11 positions matching TRBD2. The germline V gene has CDR1 MNHNS and CDR2 SASEGT. The CDR3 consists of 18 residues. J gave up 1 base and V 2 bases, and 9 bases lay outside the gene matches. The CDR3 sequence is CASSESPSLAGGQETQYF. Written as DNA, the CDR3 is TGTGCCAGCAGTGAATCCCCCTCGCTAGCGGGGGGCCAAGAGACCCAGTACTTC.

The CDR3 protein is CASSPPSGGRGEQFF. As DNA, the CDR3 is TGTGCCAGCTCACCACCTAGCGGGGGGCGGGGTGAGCAGTTCTTC. The chain links TRBV18 to TRBJ2-1, with 10 bases that match TRBD2. This CDR3 has 15 amino acids. V lost 0 bases and J lost 9; bases outside the gene matches: 5. Germline loops: CDR1 KGHSH, CDR2 LQKENI.

The gene calls are TRBV5-1 and TRBJ1-4; D not certain. Trimming left V 7 bases short and J 7 bases short, with 14 bases between. This CDR3 contains 13 residues. In germline, CDR1 is SGHRS, CDR2 YFSETQ. The CDR3 nucleotides read TGCGCCAGCGCCTCGGATGGAGGTGAAAAACTGTTTTTT. Its translation: CASASDGGEKLFF.

The rearrangement joins TRBV11-2 to TRBJ2-2; TRBD2 matches 12 bases. There are 18 residues in the CDR3. V dropped 0 bases and J dropped 5; count of bases not matched to a gene: 7. Germline CDR1 SGHAT, CDR2 FQNNGV. The CDR3 DNA reads as TGTGCCAGCAGCTTAGAACTAGCGGGGGGTTCCCCTACCGGGGAGCTGTTTTTT. Its translation is CASSLELAGGSPTGELFF.

V and J are TRBV10-2 and TRBJ2-2; tentatively, D is TRBD1 (6 bases). Trimming shortened V by 3 bases and J by 1 base, and 18 bases separated the two germline ends. Looked up from germline, CDR1 is WSHSY and CDR2 is SAAADI. The CDR3 runs 18 residues. CDR3 sequence: CASSDPTAGVLNTGELFF. As DNA, the CDR3 is TGCGCCAGCAGTGACCCGACGGCAGGGGTGTTGAACACCGGGGAGCTGTTTTTT.

This chain links TRBV5-1 with TRBJ2-6; 7 nucleotides line up with TRBD1. From germline, CDR1 is SGHRS and CDR2 YFSETQ. The CDR3 runs 18 residues. Trimming took 6 bases from V and 0 from J; bases not matched to a gene: 12. The CDR3 loop reads CASTDAGGPSSGANVLTF. In nucleotides, the CDR3 is TGCGCCAGCACCGACGCAGGGGGTCCCTCCTCTGGGGCCAACGTCCTGACTTTC.

This clone was seen a handful of times. The rearrangement joins TRBV7-2 to TRBJ2-2, with 8 bases identical to TRBD2. The J segment lost 4 bases and the V segment lost 0 bases, leaving 7 bases of the junction unmatched. Germline V lookup: CDR1 SGHTA, CDR2 FQGNSA. CDR3 length equals 17 residues. CDR3 sequence: CASSLAAGSGATGELFF. The CDR3 DNA is TGTGCCAGCAGCTTAGCGGCTGGTAGCGGGGCCACCGGGGAGCTGTTTTTT.

Only one count was recorded for this clone. This chain connects TRBV28 to TRBJ1-1; D unclear. Trimming removed 4 bases from V and 1 base from J, with 10 bases in between. CDR1 MDHEN and CDR2 SYDVKM come from the germline V gene. The CDR3 length is 14 residues. CDR3 DNA sequence: TGTGCCAGCAGTTCTCCCGGGGAGAACACTGAAGCTTTCTTT. Encoded protein: CASSSPGENTEAFF.